The 4 T cell receptor beta chains in this list originate from one sample, sequenced in a study of T cells in Graves' hyperthyroidism and ophthalmopathy. RNA transcripts were the template for amplifying TCR beta CDR3 regions. The HTBI set primed first-round TCR CDR3 RT-PCR. TCRdb passed the multiplex PCR reads through MiXCR, listing each CDR3 protein once. This table holds 450,000 to 650,000 distinct CDR3 sequences, roughly 20% found once. The specimen sequenced was blood. The receptors come from a man between 18 and 29 years old with Graves' hyperthyroidism.

To note about this clonotype: Germline is not matched at one junction end, which may reflect a read error. V and J are TRBV7-9 and TRBJ1-2, with D unclear. Germline CDR1 is SEHNR and CDR2 is FQNEAQ (reference sequence). This CDR3 contains 13 residues. The CDR3 nucleotides are TGTGCCAGCTGCTTCGGGCCCAGCTATGGCTACACCTTC. This sequence encodes CASCFGPSYGYTF.

CDR3 loop: CASSPHRIYSGNTIYF. DNA of the CDR3: TGTGCCAGCAGCCCCCACCGGATTTACTCTGGAAACACCATATATTTT. This rearrangement joins TRBV11-1 to TRBJ1-3; D ambiguous. The CDR3 is 16 amino acids. Per germline, CDR1 SGHAT and CDR2 FQDESV (reference sequence). V was trimmed by 5 bases and J by 0 bases, leaving 14 bases between them.

The V and J genes are TRBV14 and TRBJ1-2; possible D gene TRBD1, 5 bases. The CDR3 is 14 amino acids. CDR1 and CDR2 from the germline V gene are SGHDN and FVKESK. V was clipped by 4 bases and J by 4 bases, with 13 bases between them. The CDR3 sequence: CASSPIPGVYGYTF. CDR3 coding DNA: TGTGCCAGCAGCCCCATTCCGGGGGTCTATGGCTACACCTTC.

Ten or more counts support this clonotype. The chain couples TRBV12-3 or TRBV12-4 to TRBJ1-1; D gene unclear. V was trimmed by 7 bases and J by 1 base, leaving 10 bases between them. CDR3 length: 13 residues. CDR3 coding DNA: TGTGCCAGCACCCGAATATGGAACACTGAAGCTTTCTTT. Translating gives CASTRIWNTEAFF.